The present entry profiles one T cell receptor (beta chain) with its context. Antigen specificity is unknown. This record comes from a study of CD8+CD57+ T cells in acquired aplastic anemia. The overall study: The mean DNA yield obtained from sorted CD4+ and CD8+ cells came to roughly 3 ug. Study-level results: About 30 CD8+ CDR3 sequences occurred in both the patients and the controls. With respect to CD8+ Simpson's diversity, patients and controls did not differ significantly.

The CDR3 is 13 amino acids. V gave up 3 bases and J gave up 4 bases; unmatched junction bases: 5. Germline assignment: CDR1 DFQATT and CDR2 SNEGSKA (reference sequence). CD8+CD57+ cell expansion had been shown by flow cytometry in patients chosen for sequencing. TCR beta VDJ combinations and CDR3 sequences were profiled from genomic DNA. TCRdb redid the calling of the reads with MiXCR, one entry per CDR3 protein. The data hold under 200,000 distinct CDR3 sequences, with over 70% observed a single time. Sample: sorted CD4+, CD8+, or CD8+CD57+ T cells (not recorded which) from PBMCs. This clonotype was sampled from a human donor with aplastic anemia. The J gene is TRBJ2-7, the V gene TRBV20-1; TRBD2 matches at 8 bases. CDR3: CSASLSGMYEQYF. In DNA form, the CDR3 reads TGCAGTGCTAGTCTTAGCGGGATGTACGAGCAGTACTTC.